Below, 12 T cell receptor beta chains from the same sample are listed, as sequenced in a study of blood T cell repertoires in COVID-19. Repertoires were generated with immunoSEQ multiplex PCR, while TCRdb's copy carries only in-frame clones and drops some. The sample includes about 170,000 clones, 85% seen only once; the top ten take about 8.1%. Source material: peripheral blood. These TCRs come from a woman older than 75 with COVID-19, enrolled during active disease.

The chain employs TRBV3-1 (or the pseudogene TRBV3-2) and TRBJ2-7, with D unresolved. The V end was cut by 1 base, the J end by 9 bases, with 7 bases between. The CDR3 is made up of 11 amino acids. CDR1 is LGHDT, CDR2 YNNKEL, per germline (reference sequence). The CDR3 sequence: CASSQGPRQYF. The CDR3 DNA is TGTGCCAGCAGCCAAGGCCCGAGGCAGTACTTC.

The chain has TRBV3-1 (or the pseudogene TRBV3-2) and TRBJ1-6; unclear D gene. Trimming cost V 1 base and J 7 bases, with 14 bases left between them. CDR3 length: 16 residues. Germline V gene data show CDR1 as LGHDT and CDR2 as YNNKEL (reference sequence). The DNA for the CDR3 is TGTGCCAGCAGCCAAGGTTCCCCCGGGAGGAATTCACCCCTCCACTTT. Its protein is CASSQGSPGRNSPLHF.

The V and J genes are TRBV11-2 and TRBJ2-5, with 11 bases identical to TRBD2. The CDR3 loop spans 16 amino acids. Germline assignment: CDR1 SGHAT and CDR2 FQNNGV. J gave up 5 bases and V 0 bases, and 5 bases lay outside the gene matches. The CDR3 protein is CASSLDVAGGLETQYF. CDR3 sequence (DNA): TGTGCCAGCAGCTTAGATGTAGCGGGGGGGCTGGAGACCCAGTACTTC. Using reference TRBV11-2 and TRBJ2-5 for the parts outside the CDR3, the full variable domain is EAGVAQSPRYKIIEKRQSVAFWCNPISGHATLYWYQQILGQGPKLLIQFQNNGVVDDSQLPKDRFSAERLKGVDSTLKIQPAKLEDSAVYLCASSLDVAGGLETQYFGPGTRLLVL.

This rearrangement joins TRBV6-5 to TRBJ2-3, with TRBD2 matching over 7 bases. This CDR3 has 14 residues. Germline values: CDR1 MNHEY, CDR2 SVGAGI. The V segment lost 6 bases and the J segment 5 bases; nucleotides outside the gene matches: 8. The CDR3 here is CASRPGLGIDTQYF. The CDR3, as DNA: TGTGCCAGCAGGCCCGGACTAGGAATAGATACGCAGTATTTT.

In this sample, this clone turned up a few times. V and J are TRBV11-2 and TRBJ1-1; D perhaps matches TRBD1 (5 bases). The CDR3 is made up of 15 amino acids. The V end lost 5 bases, the J end lost 4 bases, and 17 bases lay between the germline ends. Germline V gene data show CDR1 as SGHAT and CDR2 as FQNNGV. CDR3 in amino acids: CASSLGGGGGTEAFF. CDR3 bases: TGTGCCAGCAGCCTCGGGGGTGGGGGTGGCACTGAAGCTTTCTTT.

The chain recombines TRBV9 with TRBJ2-3, with 16 positions matching TRBD2. Losses at the gene ends were 4 bases for V and 2 bases for J; bases not matched to a gene: 4. CDR3 length equals 17 residues. Germline V gene lookup returns CDR1 SGDLS and CDR2 YYNGEE. The CDR3 DNA reads as TGTGCCAGCAGCCCGGGACTAGCGGGGGGGTCCACAGATACGCAGTATTTT. Amino acids: CASSPGLAGGSTDTQYF. Combining the CDR3 with reference TRBV9 and TRBJ2-3 gives the whole variable domain DSGVTQTPKHLITATGQRVTLRCSPRSGDLSVYWYQQSLDQGLQFLIQYYNGEERAKGNILERFSAQQFPDLHSELNLSSLELGDSALYFCASSPGLAGGSTDTQYFGPGTRLTVL.

The CDR3 DNA reads TGTGCCAGCAGCTTACGACTAACCGGTATCGAGCAGTACTTC. It translates to CASSLRLTGIEQYF. J is TRBJ2-7 and V is TRBV28, with D possibly TRBD2 on 5 matching bases. This CDR3 has 14 amino acids. Germline V gene sequence: CDR1 MDHEN, CDR2 SYDVKM. Trimming shortened V by 6 bases and J by 6 bases, and 18 bases separated the two germline ends. The full variable domain, rest sourced from reference TRBV28 and TRBJ2-7, is DVKVTQSSRYLVKRTGEKVFLECVQDMDHENMFWYRQDPGLGLRLIYFSYDVKMKEKGDIPEGYSVSREKKERFSLILESASTNQTSMYLCASSLRLTGIEQYFGPGTRLTVT.

The V gene is TRBV7-3, the J gene TRBJ1-6; D uncertain. Per germline, CDR1 SGHTA and CDR2 FQGTGA. V was pared by 2 bases and J by 5 bases, with 7 bases between. The CDR3 is 14 residues long. Here the CDR3 DNA reads TGTGCCAGCAGCTTAGGGCAGCATAATTCACCCCTCCACTTT. Translation gives CASSLGQHNSPLHF.

The chain combines TRBV6-2 or TRBV6-3 with TRBJ2-3, with no clear D. The length of the CDR3 is 15 residues. Trimming stripped 4 bases from V and 3 bases from J, with 14 bases between. CDR1 is MNHEY and CDR2 is SVGEGT in the germline V gene. CDR3 sequence reads: CASSSFTHTTDTQYF. As DNA, the CDR3 is TGTGCCAGCAGTTCTTTTACCCACACAACAGATACGCAGTATTTT.

V and J are TRBV5-1 and TRBJ2-1, with TRBD2 matching 8 bases. V lost 8 bases and J lost 4; bases outside the gene matches: 11. Germline CDR1 and CDR2: SGHRS and YFSETQ. CDR3 length: 15 amino acids. The CDR3 here is CASRAFSGVYNEQFF. In DNA form, the CDR3 reads TGCGCCAGTAGAGCATTTAGCGGGGTATACAATGAGCAGTTCTTC.

The chain employs TRBV5-1 and TRBJ1-4, with TRBD1 matching over 9 bases. The V gene's germline CDR1 is SGHRS and CDR2 YFSETQ. V lost 5 bases and J lost 8; bases outside the gene matches: 10. This CDR3 has 15 residues. The DNA for the CDR3 is TGCGCCAGCAGACCTCTACAGGGGGCGGGCGAAAAACTGTTTTTT. Protein product: CASRPLQGAGEKLFF.

This rearrangement joins TRBV28 to TRBJ2-1, with 10 bases matching TRBD1. The length of the CDR3 is 15 residues. CDR1 is MDHEN, CDR2 SYDVKM, per germline. J lost 7 bases, V lost 5 bases, and 8 bases had no gene match. As DNA, the CDR3 is TGTGCCAGCAGTAATCGACAGGGGGCCCGGAATGAGCAGTTCTTC. This encodes CASSNRQGARNEQFF.